Listed below are T cell receptor beta chains from one sample, sequenced in a study of blood T cell repertoires in COVID-19. Repertoires were generated with immunoSEQ multiplex PCR, while TCRdb's copy carries only in-frame clones and drops some. The sample records approximately 200,000 clones, about 87% being singletons. The specimen was PBMCs or T cells enriched from blood (not recorded which). These receptors came from a man aged 30 to 39 who had recovered from COVID-19. The CDR3 runs from the conserved cysteine through the conserved F or W. D genes are given only for firm matches. The size of a clone is reported for some rows only, either as once, few or many, or as a class for expanded clones.

j_call: TRBJ1-1
d_call: TRBD1
v_call: TRBV19
clone_size: .
cdr3_aa: CASRRPGQGSGTEAFF
cdr3_nt: TGTGCCAGTAGAAGACCGGGACAGGGGTCAGGAACTGAAGCTTTCTTT

j_call: TRBJ2-5
d_call: .
v_call: TRBV4-1
clone_size: .
cdr3_aa: CASSQDPGGGRETQYF
cdr3_nt: TGCGCCAGCAGCCAAGATCCAGGAGGGGGCCGAGAGACCCAGTACTTC

j_call: TRBJ1-2
d_call: TRBD1
v_call: TRBV5-6
clone_size: .
cdr3_aa: CASSSGTGHYGYTF
cdr3_nt: TGTGCCAGCAGCTCCGGGACAGGGCACTATGGCTACACCTTC

j_call: TRBJ2-7
d_call: .
v_call: TRBV11-2
clone_size: .
cdr3_aa: CASSSLVAAYEQYF
cdr3_nt: TGTGCCAGCAGCTCTCTGGTGGCAGCCTACGAGCAGTACTTC

j_call: TRBJ1-5
d_call: .
v_call: TRBV6-2/TRBV6-3
clone_size: .
cdr3_aa: CASSFLGGNQPQHF
cdr3_nt: TGTGCCAGCAGCTTCCTCGGGGGCAATCAGCCCCAGCATTTT

j_call: TRBJ1-4
d_call: TRBD1
v_call: TRBV9
clone_size: .
cdr3_aa: CASSVGGQTEKLFF
cdr3_nt: TGTGCCAGCAGCGTAGGGGGACAGACTGAAAAACTGTTTTTT

j_call: TRBJ2-2
d_call: TRBD2
v_call: TRBV27
clone_size: .
cdr3_aa: CASRSLHIAGDHPGELFF
cdr3_nt: TGTGCCAGCAGATCGCTACACATTGCGGGGGATCATCCCGGGGAGCTGTTTTTT

j_call: TRBJ2-3
d_call: TRBD2
v_call: TRBV30
clone_size: .
cdr3_aa: CAWSGGSGEVGDTQYF
cdr3_nt: TGTGCCTGGAGTGGGGGTAGCGGGGAGGTGGGAGATACGCAGTATTTT

j_call: TRBJ2-1
d_call: .
v_call: TRBV5-1
clone_size: .
cdr3_aa: CASSLFDEQFF
cdr3_nt: TGCGCCAGCAGCTTGTTCGATGAGCAGTTCTTC

j_call: TRBJ2-1
d_call: .
v_call: TRBV19
clone_size: .
cdr3_aa: CASSAGSYNEQFF
cdr3_nt: TGTGCCAGTAGTGCCGGGTCCTACAATGAGCAGTTCTTC

j_call: TRBJ2-1
d_call: .
v_call: TRBV18
clone_size: .
cdr3_aa: CASSPPVDNEQFF
cdr3_nt: TGTGCCAGCTCACCACCGGTAGACAATGAGCAGTTCTTC

j_call: TRBJ1-2
d_call: .
v_call: TRBV23-1
clone_size: once
cdr3_aa: CASSLPGGGYTF
cdr3_nt: TGCGCCAGCAGTCTACCAGGAGGCGGCTACACCTTC

j_call: TRBJ2-5
d_call: .
v_call: TRBV28
clone_size: once
cdr3_aa: CASSTFLGVEGETQYF
cdr3_nt: TGTGCCAGCAGTACCTTCCTAGGGGTAGAAGGAGAGACCCAGTACTTC

j_call: TRBJ1-1
d_call: .
v_call: TRBV7-9
clone_size: .
cdr3_aa: CASSLVAGLGTEAFF
cdr3_nt: TGTGCCAGCAGCTTAGTTGCGGGTTTAGGCACTGAAGCTTTCTTT

j_call: TRBJ2-3
d_call: .
v_call: TRBV4-3
clone_size: .
cdr3_aa: CASSLVGATQYF
cdr3_nt: TGCGCCAGCAGCCTTGTGGGAGCTACGCAGTATTTT

j_call: TRBJ2-3
d_call: TRBD2
v_call: TRBV7-8
clone_size: .
cdr3_aa: CASSDGLAGGPDTQYF
cdr3_nt: TGTGCCAGCAGTGATGGACTAGCGGGAGGGCCAGATACGCAGTATTTT

j_call: TRBJ2-7
d_call: TRBD1
v_call: TRBV3-1/TRBV3-2
clone_size: .
cdr3_aa: CASSQAVTSTGGAFKQYF
cdr3_nt: TGTGCCAGCAGCCAAGCTGTCACGTCGACAGGGGGAGCTTTCAAGCAGTACTTC

j_call: TRBJ1-2
d_call: .
v_call: TRBV12-3/TRBV12-4
clone_size: .
cdr3_aa: CASSFPGGYTF
cdr3_nt: TGTGCCAGCAGTTTCCCCGGTGGCTACACCTTC

j_call: TRBJ2-3
d_call: TRBD2
v_call: TRBV7-9
clone_size: once
cdr3_aa: CASSLSASGRADTQYF
cdr3_nt: TGTGCCAGCAGCTTATCGGCTAGCGGGAGGGCAGATACGCAGTATTTT

j_call: TRBJ1-2
d_call: TRBD1
v_call: TRBV14
clone_size: .
cdr3_aa: CASRQGAEGYTF
cdr3_nt: TGTGCCAGCAGACAGGGGGCGGAAGGCTACACCTTC

j_call: TRBJ2-7
d_call: TRBD1
v_call: TRBV5-3
clone_size: .
cdr3_aa: CARSSGQHSYEQYF
cdr3_nt: TGTGCCAGAAGCTCGGGACAGCACTCCTACGAGCAGTACTTC

j_call: TRBJ1-1
d_call: TRBD1
v_call: TRBV7-8
clone_size: .
cdr3_aa: CASSPANTGGTTGNTEAFF
cdr3_nt: TGTGCCAGCAGTCCGGCAAATACAGGGGGGACTACGGGGAACACTGAAGCTTTCTTT

j_call: TRBJ1-6
d_call: .
v_call: TRBV7-8
clone_size: .
cdr3_aa: CASSLLVREWAPLHF
cdr3_nt: TGTGCCAGCAGCTTATTAGTCAGGGAATGGGCACCCCTCCACTTT

j_call: TRBJ1-5
d_call: .
v_call: TRBV27
clone_size: .
cdr3_aa: CASSWSGNSNQPQHF
cdr3_nt: TGTGCCAGCAGTTGGAGCGGTAATAGCAATCAGCCCCAGCATTTT

j_call: TRBJ2-1
d_call: TRBD2
v_call: TRBV28
clone_size: .
cdr3_aa: CACIGAGAGYNEQFF
cdr3_nt: TGTGCCTGCATCGGGGCGGGAGCCGGATACAATGAGCAGTTCTTC

j_call: TRBJ2-7
d_call: TRBD2
v_call: TRBV11-2
clone_size: .
cdr3_aa: CASSLDLGGGPYEQYF
cdr3_nt: TGTGCCAGCAGCTTAGATCTCGGGGGAGGGCCCTACGAGCAGTACTTC

j_call: TRBJ2-5
d_call: TRBD2
v_call: TRBV11-2
clone_size: .
cdr3_aa: CASSPSPGLAGRYQETQYF
cdr3_nt: TGTGCCAGCAGCCCATCTCCGGGACTAGCGGGGAGGTACCAAGAGACCCAGTACTTC

j_call: TRBJ1-1
d_call: .
v_call: TRBV7-2
clone_size: .
cdr3_aa: CASSPAVGGTEAFF
cdr3_nt: TGTGCCAGCAGCCCCGCCGTGGGGGGTACTGAAGCTTTCTTT

j_call: TRBJ1-1
d_call: .
v_call: TRBV28
clone_size: .
cdr3_aa: CASRSGQLMNTEAFF
cdr3_nt: TGTGCCAGCAGATCCGGACAACTTATGAACACTGAAGCTTTCTTT

j_call: TRBJ1-6
d_call: .
v_call: TRBV28
clone_size: .
cdr3_aa: CASSLGVRRDNSPLHF
cdr3_nt: TGTGCCAGCAGTTTGGGGGTCCGGAGGGATAATTCACCCCTCCACTTT

j_call: TRBJ2-3
d_call: .
v_call: TRBV2
clone_size: .
cdr3_aa: CASSHPYRAGTDTQYF
cdr3_nt: TGTGCCAGCAGCCATCCTTACAGGGCCGGCACAGATACGCAGTATTTT

j_call: TRBJ2-7
d_call: .
v_call: TRBV7-9
clone_size: few
cdr3_aa: CASSLFGQDTYEQYF
cdr3_nt: TGTGCCAGCAGCTTATTTGGGCAGGATACCTACGAGCAGTACTTC

j_call: TRBJ2-7
d_call: .
v_call: TRBV5-1
clone_size: many
cdr3_aa: CASSFGQDEQYF
cdr3_nt: TGCGCCAGCAGCTTCGGACAAGACGAGCAGTACTTC

j_call: TRBJ2-7
d_call: TRBD1
v_call: TRBV27
clone_size: .
cdr3_aa: CASSWTGSYEQYF
cdr3_nt: TGTGCCAGCAGTTGGACAGGCTCCTACGAGCAGTACTTC

j_call: TRBJ2-1
d_call: .
v_call: TRBV5-1
clone_size: .
cdr3_aa: CASSLASPHNEQFF
cdr3_nt: TGCGCCAGCAGCTTGGCCAGTCCTCACAATGAGCAGTTCTTC

j_call: TRBJ2-7
d_call: .
v_call: TRBV6-5
clone_size: .
cdr3_aa: CASSYGPEQYF
cdr3_nt: TGTGCCAGCAGTTACGGGCCGGAGCAGTACTTC

j_call: TRBJ1-5
d_call: .
v_call: TRBV6-4
clone_size: once
cdr3_aa: CASSVWAGQPQHF
cdr3_nt: TGTGCCAGCAGTGTCTGGGCCGGTCAGCCCCAGCATTTT

j_call: TRBJ1-2
d_call: .
v_call: TRBV5-6
clone_size: .
cdr3_aa: CASRYRAKGPGGYTF
cdr3_nt: TGTGCCAGCAGATACCGGGCCAAGGGGCCGGGTGGCTACACCTTC

j_call: TRBJ2-4
d_call: TRBD1
v_call: TRBV25-1
clone_size: .
cdr3_aa: CASSETPDRGHIQYF
cdr3_nt: TGTGCCAGCAGTGAAACCCCGGACAGGGGGCACATTCAGTACTTC

j_call: TRBJ1-1
d_call: .
v_call: TRBV7-9
clone_size: once
cdr3_aa: CASSWDISYTEAFF
cdr3_nt: TGTGCCAGCAGCTGGGACATATCGTACACTGAAGCTTTCTTT

j_call: TRBJ1-1
d_call: .
v_call: TRBV7-8
clone_size: .
cdr3_aa: CASSLFLQGTEAFF
cdr3_nt: TGTGCCAGCAGCTTATTCTTACAGGGCACTGAAGCTTTCTTT

j_call: TRBJ2-3
d_call: .
v_call: TRBV7-2
clone_size: .
cdr3_aa: CASSLALAVSTDTQYF
cdr3_nt: TGTGCCAGCAGCTTAGCGCTTGCGGTTAGCACAGATACGCAGTATTTT

j_call: TRBJ1-2
d_call: .
v_call: TRBV7-2
clone_size: .
cdr3_aa: CASSLVAGRLANYGYTF
cdr3_nt: TGTGCCAGCAGCTTAGTGGCAGGTCGGTTAGCTAACTATGGCTACACCTTC

j_call: TRBJ2-1
d_call: .
v_call: TRBV7-8
clone_size: .
cdr3_aa: CASGPDSYNEQFF
cdr3_nt: TGTGCCAGCGGGCCGGACTCCTACAATGAGCAGTTCTTC

j_call: TRBJ2-1
d_call: TRBD2
v_call: TRBV4-3
clone_size: .
cdr3_aa: CASSQDGAGEYNEQFF
cdr3_nt: TGCGCCAGCAGCCAAGACGGAGCGGGAGAGTACAATGAGCAGTTCTTC

j_call: TRBJ2-2
d_call: TRBD2
v_call: TRBV14
clone_size: .
cdr3_aa: CASSKGLAGGITGELFF
cdr3_nt: TGTGCCAGCAGCAAGGGACTAGCGGGAGGTATTACCGGGGAGCTGTTTTTT

j_call: TRBJ1-2
d_call: .
v_call: TRBV5-1
clone_size: once
cdr3_aa: CASSLSQGPGYTF
cdr3_nt: TGCGCCAGCAGCTTGTCCCAGGGGCCTGGCTACACCTTC

j_call: TRBJ1-1
d_call: TRBD1
v_call: TRBV7-8
clone_size: .
cdr3_aa: CASSLVLGRGEMDTEAFF
cdr3_nt: TGTGCCAGCAGCTTAGTCCTCGGCAGGGGGGAGATGGACACTGAAGCTTTCTTT

j_call: TRBJ2-5
d_call: TRBD1
v_call: TRBV2
clone_size: .
cdr3_aa: CASREPQGMIQETQYF
cdr3_nt: TGTGCCAGCAGGGAACCACAGGGGATGATCCAAGAGACCCAGTACTTC

j_call: TRBJ2-7
d_call: TRBD1
v_call: TRBV7-8
clone_size: .
cdr3_aa: CASSLGDSIYEQYF
cdr3_nt: TGTGCCAGCAGCTTAGGGGACAGCATCTACGAGCAGTACTTC

j_call: TRBJ1-4
d_call: .
v_call: TRBV7-2
clone_size: .
cdr3_aa: CASSFETTNEKLFF
cdr3_nt: TGTGCCAGCAGCTTCGAGACAACTAATGAAAAACTGTTTTTT

j_call: TRBJ1-1
d_call: .
v_call: TRBV5-4
clone_size: .
cdr3_aa: CASSLGVTEAFF
cdr3_nt: TGTGCCAGCAGCTTAGGGGTCACTGAAGCTTTCTTT

j_call: TRBJ1-5
d_call: TRBD1
v_call: TRBV7-2
clone_size: .
cdr3_aa: CASSYTGGGQPQHF
cdr3_nt: TGTGCCAGCAGCTACACAGGGGGAGGGCAGCCCCAGCATTTT

j_call: TRBJ1-2
d_call: TRBD1
v_call: TRBV5-6
clone_size: once
cdr3_aa: CASSEGQGDYGYTF
cdr3_nt: TGTGCCAGCAGCGAGGGCCAGGGGGACTATGGCTACACCTTC

j_call: TRBJ2-7
d_call: TRBD1
v_call: TRBV18
clone_size: .
cdr3_aa: CASSPGTGGYEQYF
cdr3_nt: TGTGCCAGCTCACCCGGGACAGGGGGCTACGAGCAGTACTTC

j_call: TRBJ1-5
d_call: .
v_call: TRBV14
clone_size: .
cdr3_aa: CASSQAGVQPQHF
cdr3_nt: TGTGCCAGCAGCCAAGCAGGGGTTCAGCCCCAGCATTTT